Each of the 13 T cell receptor beta chains below was sequenced from the same sample in a study of blood T cell repertoires in COVID-19. Data came from immunoSEQ multiplex PCR; TCRdb stores just in-frame clones and leaves some out. The sample contains 60,000 or so clones, 80% to 90% of which appear only once. Sequenced sample: peripheral blood. The receptors here all came from a man aged 60 to 69 with acute or convalescent COVID-19.

This clone was observed a single time. This chain uses TRBV5-4 with TRBJ1-3; 10 positions agree with TRBD1. Trimming removed 4 bases from V and 2 bases from J; junction bases left unmatched: 3. There are 15 residues in the CDR3. Germline CDR1 and CDR2: SGHNT and YYREEE (reference sequence). The CDR3 bases are TGTGCCAGCAGCGTAGGGACAGGGGCTGGAAACACCATATATTTT. It translates to CASSVGTGAGNTIYF.

The genes are TRBV7-9 and TRBJ1-5, with unresolved D. Germline CDR1 and CDR2: SEHNR and FQNEAQ (reference sequence). This CDR3 comprises 15 residues. The ends were cut back, 0 bases at V and 7 bases at J, with 13 bases in the middle. The CDR3: CASSLASQAGQPQHF. For the CDR3, the DNA is TGTGCCAGCAGCTTAGCGTCTCAGGCGGGACAGCCCCAGCATTTT.

The V call is TRBV12-1, the J call TRBJ2-7; the D call TRBD1 from the table was never checked on the DNA. TRBV12-1 is a listed pseudogene. The CDR3 has 15 residues. The CDR3 DNA reads TGTGCCAGCAGCCCTCGGAAGGGGGCAACATACGAGCAGTACTTC. The encoded protein is CASSPRKGATYEQYF.

V usage is TRBV29-1 and J usage is TRBJ2-1, with 9 bases matching TRBD1. Germline CDR1 is SQVTM and CDR2 is ANQGSEA. V was clipped by 4 bases and J by 7 bases; unmatched bases: 11. The CDR3 is 15 amino acids. The CDR3 DNA is TGCAGCGTTGTTTGGAGCGGGACAGGGAGAAATGAGCAGTTCTTC. This gives the protein CSVVWSGTGRNEQFF.

CDR3 sequence (DNA): TGTGCCAGCAGGACCTTCGGACCTAGGACAAGCAGCAATCAGCCCCAGCATTTT. Protein: CASRTFGPRTSSNQPQHF. V and J are TRBV25-1 and TRBJ1-5; weak D call: TRBD1 (5 bases). Trimming removed 6 bases at V and 1 base at J, with 22 bases between. Germline V gene lookup returns CDR1 MGHDK and CDR2 SYGVNS. The CDR3 loop spans 18 amino acids.

The chain employs TRBV9 and TRBJ1-5; 7 nucleotides agree with TRBD1. The CDR3 is made up of 14 amino acids. Germline values: CDR1 SGDLS, CDR2 YYNGEE. Trimming at V came to 1 base and at J to 7 bases, leaving 5 bases not matched to a gene. The CDR3 loop reads CASSVSAGGQPQHF. DNA of the CDR3: TGTGCCAGCAGCGTATCTGCAGGGGGGCAGCCCCAGCATTTT.

This clone was seen a single time. This CDR3 is also generated by other DNA sequences in the sample. V gene TRBV2 combines with J gene TRBJ2-1; D perhaps matches TRBD1 (5 bases). Trimming shortened V by 4 bases and J by 4 bases, and 8 bases separated the two germline ends. The CDR3 has 13 residues. Germline V gives CDR1 SNHLY, CDR2 FYNNEI. CDR3 residues: CASSGQGYNEQFF. The CDR3 nucleotides read TGTGCCAGCAGTGGGCAGGGATACAATGAGCAGTTCTTC.

The chain uses TRBV6-5 and TRBJ1-2, with TRBD1 matching over 8 bases. CDR3 size: 15 residues. The germline V gene has CDR1 MNHEY and CDR2 SVGAGI. With 6 bases clipped from V and 4 bases from J, the junction kept 10 bases outside the gene matches. CDR3 sequence (DNA): TGTGCCAGCAGCCCCCGGGACAGGACACTCTATGGCTACACCTTC. Translating gives CASSPRDRTLYGYTF.

This clone was detected once. The rearrangement uses TRBV15 and TRBJ1-4; 7 bases map to TRBD1. V gave up 3 bases and J gave up 6 bases; unmatched junction bases: 7. This CDR3 region has 15 residues. The germline CDR1 and CDR2 sequences are LNHNV and YYDKDF (reference sequence). CDR3 DNA sequence: TGTGCCACCAGCAGTGGGGGACAGAAAGATGAAAAACTGTTTTTT. It specifies CATSSGGQKDEKLFF.

This chain links TRBV5-6 with TRBJ1-2, with 7 bases aligning to TRBD1. The junction had 4 bases not matched to a gene; V was cut back by 0 bases and J by 8 bases. Germline lookup yields CDR1 SGHDT and CDR2 YYEEEE. The length of the CDR3 is 13 residues. The CDR3, as DNA: TGTGCCAGCAGCTTGGGAACAGGGGCCGGCTACACCTTC. This sequence encodes CASSLGTGAGYTF.

The chain recombines TRBV11-3 with TRBJ2-7, with TRBD1 matching 8 bases. The ends lost 3 bases at V and 0 bases at J; junction bases unmatched: 4. This CDR3 region has 15 residues. In germline, CDR1 is SGHNT, CDR2 YENEEA. CDR3 sequence: CASSFGTGLSYEQYF. For the CDR3, the DNA is TGTGCCAGCAGCTTTGGGACAGGCCTCTCCTACGAGCAGTACTTC.

V usage is TRBV19 and J usage is TRBJ1-1, with 9 bases lining up with TRBD1. The J segment lost 7 bases and the V segment lost 3 bases, leaving 15 bases of the junction unmatched. The CDR3 has 17 amino acids. Germline V lookup: CDR1 LNHDA, CDR2 SQIVND (reference sequence). The CDR3 coding sequence is TGTGCCAGTAGTATTACTCCCGGGACAGGGCAGTCGGGTGAAGCTTTCTTT. It translates to CASSITPGTGQSGEAFF.

The chain carries TRBV15 and TRBJ2-5; 8 bases align to TRBD2. The CDR3 covers 13 residues. Germline CDR1 LNHNV, CDR2 YYDKDF (reference sequence). Trimming at V came to 5 bases and at J to 5 bases, leaving 4 bases not matched to a gene. The chain's CDR3 is CATSRGGGETQYF. CDR3 nucleotide sequence: TGTGCCACCAGCCGCGGCGGGGGGGAGACCCAGTACTTC.